This T cell receptor (beta chain) is from a study of control samples from healthy donors and cancer patients. This table comes from immunoSEQ multiplex PCR, and its TCRdb copy is limited to in-frame clones, with some not included. The table records about 28,000 clones, 91% of them present only once. The receptor comes from a man in his fifties with lung cancer. Sequencing used PBMCs.

The CDR3 loop is CASSGQGNTGELFF. The CDR3 DNA follows: TGCGCCAGCAGTGGACAGGGAAACACCGGGGAGCTGTTTTTT. This chain joins TRBV5-1 and TRBJ2-2; 8 bases agree with TRBD1. The CDR3 totals 14 residues. With V trimmed by 5 bases and J by 2 bases, 2 bases remained unmatched. In germline, CDR1 is SGHRS, CDR2 YFSETQ.